This T cell receptor beta chain was sequenced in a study of T cells in Graves' hyperthyroidism and ophthalmopathy. Study-wide points: Most clonotypes expanded in thyroid above 0.001 were likewise present in blood.

This clonotype was recorded many times. The target antigen is unknown. Newly diagnosed hyperthyroidism, duration under 2 months, in patients aged 18 to 65. V lost 5 bases to trimming and J lost 5 bases; unmatched junction nucleotides: 7. CDR1 is SEHNR and CDR2 is FQNEAQ in the germline V gene (reference sequence). CDR3 length: 15 amino acids. TCR beta CDR3 regions were amplified from RNA transcripts. Carried out on the TCR CDR3, a first-round RT-PCR used the HTBI primer set. MiXCR, run by TCRdb on the multiplex PCR reads, gives a single entry per CDR3 protein. Of 40,000 to 60,000 distinct CDR3 sequences detected, roughly 56% appear once; the ten largest clones hold about 35%.

The V gene is TRBV7-9, the J gene TRBJ2-5, with 11 bases that match TRBD2. The specimen was peripheral blood or thyroid tissue (not recorded which). The receptor was isolated from a man between 18 and 35 years old with Graves' hyperthyroidism. The CDR3 reads CASSTRLAGRETQYF. DNA for the CDR3: TGTGCCAGCAGCACACGACTAGCGGGGAGGGAGACCCAGTACTTC.